The 9 T cell receptor beta chains in this list originate from one sample, sequenced in a study of early T cells in non-severe SARS-CoV-2 infection. TCRdb itself ran the 5' RACE reads through MiXCR, one entry per CDR3 protein. The top ten clones hold roughly 6% of a sample with roughly 45,000 distinct CDR3 sequences, about 4.2% of them seen once. Source material: whole blood. All receptors derive from an adult who was a healthcare worker with PCR-confirmed SARS-CoV-2 infection or an uninfected control (not recorded which).

This clonotype was detected many times. The chain employs TRBV7-9 and TRBJ2-7; D ambiguous. This CDR3 comprises 13 residues. CDR1 SEHNR and CDR2 FQNEAQ come from the germline V gene (reference sequence). V lost 5 bases and J 3 bases, leaving 11 bases between the germline ends. The CDR3 DNA reads TGTGCCAGCAGCCGTTCTTATTACTACGAGCAGTACTTC. Translated, it gives CASSRSYYYEQYF. The variable domain in full, with the rest retrieved from reference TRBV7-9 and TRBJ2-7, is DTGVSQNPRHKITKRGQNVTFRCDPISEHNRLYWYRQTLGQGPEFLTYFQNEAQLEKSRLLSDRFSAERPKGSFSTLEIQRTEQGDSAMYLCASSRSYYYEQYFGPGTRLTVT.

The chain carries TRBV11-2 and TRBJ1-2; 9 positions agree with TRBD1. CDR3 length equals 14 residues. Germline-derived CDR1 and CDR2 are SGHAT and FQNNGV. V lost 6 bases and J lost 0; bases outside the gene matches: 2. The CDR3 DNA is TGTGCCAGCAGTCGGGACAGGGCTAACTATGGCTACACCTTC. Translation: CASSRDRANYGYTF.

This clonotype was counted at least ten times. CDR3 amino acids: CASSYTRWGSGGSTDTQYF. In DNA, the CDR3 is TGTGCCAGCAGTTACACAAGGTGGGGTAGCGGGGGGAGCACAGATACGCAGTATTTT. J is TRBJ2-3 and V is TRBV6-6; 10 bases are a match to TRBD2. The CDR3 extends over 19 amino acids. V shed 2 bases, J shed 0 bases, and the junction held 11 bases outside the gene matches. CDR1 MNHNY and CDR2 SVGAGI come from the germline V gene (reference sequence).

This clonotype has a count of ten or more. V usage is TRBV6-6 and J usage is TRBJ2-7; D ambiguous. This CDR3 comprises 14 residues. V was trimmed by 0 bases and J by 1 base, leaving 7 bases between them. The germline gives CDR1 MNHNY, CDR2 SVGAGI (reference sequence). The CDR3: CASSYSSASYEQYF. Here the CDR3 DNA reads TGTGCCAGCAGTTACTCATCGGCATCCTACGAGCAGTACTTC.

This clonotype was seen at least ten times. The CDR3 loop is CASSPRTGLDEQYF. In DNA form, the CDR3 reads TGTGCCAGCAGTCCTCGGACAGGGCTGGACGAGCAGTACTTC. The chain has TRBV27 and TRBJ2-7, with 8 bases matching TRBD1. V shed 5 bases, J shed 5 bases, and the junction held 8 bases outside the gene matches. Germline V gene sequence: CDR1 MNHEY, CDR2 SMNVEV (reference sequence). This CDR3 has 14 amino acids.

This clonotype was found many times. The gene calls are TRBV7-2 and TRBJ2-3, with no clear D. The CDR3 runs to 16 residues. The V end was cut by 1 base, the J end by 6 bases, with 17 bases between. Looked up from germline, CDR1 is SGHTA and CDR2 is FQGNSA. The CDR3 loop is CASSLVTYPRPDTQYF. The CDR3 nucleotides read TGTGCCAGCAGCTTAGTAACTTATCCTCGTCCCGATACGCAGTATTTT. The whole variable domain, filled in from reference TRBV7-2 and TRBJ2-3, reads GAGVSQSPSNKVTEKGKDVELRCDPISGHTALYWYRQSLGQGLEFLIYFQGNSAPDKSGLPSDRFSAERTGGSVSTLTIQRTQQEDSAVYLCASSLVTYPRPDTQYFGPGTRLTVL.

This clonotype was recorded at least ten times. J is TRBJ1-5 and V is TRBV10-2; D may be TRBD1 (6 bases). Looked up from germline, CDR1 is WSHSY and CDR2 is SAAADI. This CDR3 region has 15 residues. The V end was cut by 3 bases, the J end by 5 bases, with 14 bases between. As DNA, the CDR3 is TGCGCCAGCAGTGATAAGGGGGGTAGATATCAGCCCCAGCATTTT. This sequence encodes CASSDKGGRYQPQHF.

This clonotype was counted at least ten times. V is TRBV24-1 and J is TRBJ1-2; the D gene is possibly TRBD1 (5 bases). The CDR3 length is 13 residues. Trimming took 0 bases from V and 8 from J, leaving 9 bases between them. Germline V gene data show CDR1 as KGHDR and CDR2 as SFDVKD. Written as DNA, the CDR3 is TGTGCCACCAGTGATTTGAAAGGGGAAGGCTACACCTTC. Protein: CATSDLKGEGYTF.

This clonotype has ten or more counts. The CDR3 protein is CASSEDRYSIQYF. In DNA form, the CDR3 reads TGTGCCAGCAGCGAGGACCGCTATAGCATTCAGTACTTC. This chain uses TRBV11-2 with TRBJ2-4; the D is unclear. The V gene's germline CDR1 is SGHAT and CDR2 FQNNGV. The CDR3 covers 13 residues. Trimming cost V 5 bases and J 9 bases, with 14 bases left between them. Looking up the rest from reference TRBV11-2 and TRBJ2-4 gives the full variable domain: EAGVAQSPRYKIIEKRQSVAFWCNPISGHATLYWYQQILGQGPKLLIQFQNNGVVDDSQLPKDRFSAERLKGVDSTLKIQPAKLEDSAVYLCASSEDRYSIQYFGAGTRLSVL.